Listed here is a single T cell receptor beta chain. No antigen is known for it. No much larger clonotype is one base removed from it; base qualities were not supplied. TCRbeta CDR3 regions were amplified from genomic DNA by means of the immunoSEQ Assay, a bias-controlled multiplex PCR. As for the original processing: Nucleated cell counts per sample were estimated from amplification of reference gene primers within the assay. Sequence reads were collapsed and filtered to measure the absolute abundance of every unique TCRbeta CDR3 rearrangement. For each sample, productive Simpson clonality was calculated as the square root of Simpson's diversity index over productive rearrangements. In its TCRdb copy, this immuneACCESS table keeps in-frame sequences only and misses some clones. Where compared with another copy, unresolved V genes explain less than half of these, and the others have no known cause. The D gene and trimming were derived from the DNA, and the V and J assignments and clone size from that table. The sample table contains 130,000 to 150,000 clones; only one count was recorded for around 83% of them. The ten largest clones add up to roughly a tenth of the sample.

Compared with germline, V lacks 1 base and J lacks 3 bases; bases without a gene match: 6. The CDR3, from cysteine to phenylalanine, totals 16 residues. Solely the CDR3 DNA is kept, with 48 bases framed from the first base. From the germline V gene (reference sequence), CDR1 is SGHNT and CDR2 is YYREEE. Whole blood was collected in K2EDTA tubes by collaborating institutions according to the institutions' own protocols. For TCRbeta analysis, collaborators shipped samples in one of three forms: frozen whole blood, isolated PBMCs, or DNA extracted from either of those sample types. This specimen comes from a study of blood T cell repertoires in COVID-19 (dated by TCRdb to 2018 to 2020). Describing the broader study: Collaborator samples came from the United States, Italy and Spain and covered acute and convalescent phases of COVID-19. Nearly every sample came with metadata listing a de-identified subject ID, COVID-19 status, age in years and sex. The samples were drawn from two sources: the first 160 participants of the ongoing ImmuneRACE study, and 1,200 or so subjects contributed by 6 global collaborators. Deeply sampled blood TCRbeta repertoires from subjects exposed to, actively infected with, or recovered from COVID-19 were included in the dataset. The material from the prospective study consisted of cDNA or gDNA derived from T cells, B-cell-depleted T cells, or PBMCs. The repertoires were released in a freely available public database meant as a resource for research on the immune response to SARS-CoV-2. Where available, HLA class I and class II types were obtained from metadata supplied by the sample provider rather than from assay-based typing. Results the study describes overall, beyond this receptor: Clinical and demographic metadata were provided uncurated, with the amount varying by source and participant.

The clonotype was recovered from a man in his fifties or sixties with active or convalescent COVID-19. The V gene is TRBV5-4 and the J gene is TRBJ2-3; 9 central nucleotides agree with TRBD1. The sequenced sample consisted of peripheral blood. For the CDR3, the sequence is CASSLRQGVGTDTQYF. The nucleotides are TGTGCCAGCAGCTTGAGACAGGGGGTCGGGACAGATACGCAGTATTTT.